This T cell receptor (beta chain) is drawn from a study of blood T cell repertoires in COVID-19. Across the study: Sources were T cells, B-cell-depleted T cells, or PBMCs; the material itself was cDNA or gDNA.

CDR1 MGHRA and CDR2 YSYEKL come from the germline V gene. V lost 6 bases and J lost 0; bases outside the gene matches: 19. The CDR3 runs 20 residues. Clones were sequenced by immunoSEQ multiplex PCR, and TCRdb holds only the in-frame ones, with some missing. There are 30,000 to 45,000 clones in the sample; about nine tenths occur only once, and 2% to 2.5% lies in the top ten. The sequencing input was peripheral blood. The TCR comes from a man aged 45 to 65 with active COVID-19. The genes are TRBV4-1 and TRBJ2-4; 8 bases agree with TRBD1. CDR3 nucleotides: TGCGCCAGCAGGCAAACCCCAGGGGGCAGCGACCTAATAGCCAAAAACATTCAGTACTTC. Translation: CASRQTPGGSDLIAKNIQYF.